This T cell receptor (beta chain) was profiled in a study of cytomegalovirus exposure and HLA in healthy donors (dated by TCRdb to the late 2010s). Background on the whole study: An earlier analysis of several hundred of the donors reported under 300 Gb of sequence data and 117 million unique TCR beta sequences obtained from roughly 180 million T cells. About 280 gigabases of sequencing data and 70 million to 100 million unique TCR sequences made up an early release that covered 500 to 650 HLA-typed donors. Among the roughly 400 genotyped donors, 75% to 90% belonged to the genetic ancestry cluster associated with self-reported Caucasian donors. The study aimed to test whether signatures of past pathogen exposure could be identified by cataloging public T cell receptors. The study profiled the T cell repertoires of 500 to 800 subjects by immunosequencing and related them to cytomegalovirus serostatus. Besides the first cohort of 666 subjects, a separate validation cohort made up of roughly 120 different subjects was used. High-throughput TCR immunosequencing, statistical association of individual TCRs with disease status, and machine learning were combined to predict cytomegalovirus infection status. A later analysis re-examined previously published TCR beta repertoires from more than 650 donors and added high-resolution HLA genotyping to investigate patterns of TCR occurrence. Rather than using new phenotypic data, the later analysis identified candidate immune exposures from TCR beta sequences and from how often those sequences occurred across donors. To decide whether each TCR beta V gene segment behaved as functional or pseudogenic, an earlier analysis of 587 of the donors relied on high-throughput TCR beta sequencing. Alongside the repertoire data, information on donor age, sex, ethnicity and CMV serostatus was compiled. A later genetic analysis took genome-wide SNP genotypes for about three fifths of the 666 donors and used that subset as a discovery cohort. All discovery cohort repertoires had been generated using a single sequencing platform. Class I and class II HLA loci were covered by the typing at four-digit resolution. The number of donors typed differed by locus, with roughly 629-640 for A, B, C, DRB1 and DQB1, more than 500 for DQA1, 600 to 610 for DPA1, and around 430 for DPB1. Five DR-DQ haplotypes were treated as single units for association and clustering because of strong linkage in the cohort. Among about 370 genotyped donors of the cohort, an average of approximately 200,000 unique TCR beta nucleotide sequences was sequenced per donor, of which about 19% were non-productive.

Preparation of the library involved the immunoSEQ multiplex PCR assay. For the multiplex PCR, a mixture combining 60 forward primers for TCR Vbeta segments and 13 reverse primers for TCR Jbeta segments was used. A multiplex PCR assay on genomic DNA amplified the CDR3 region of rearranged TCR beta genes. Amplified TCR beta libraries were sequenced as 87-base-pair reads on the Illumina HiSeq System. From the authors' description of their analysis: Across the roughly 640 repertoires, a later analysis counted 75 million to 90 million unique TCR beta chains, 9.5 million to 12 million of which were shared by at least two donors. Raw reads were error-corrected and collapsed into unique sequences by a nearest-neighbor algorithm in which closely related sequences were merged to remove PCR and sequencing errors. CDR3 sequences were aligned to IMGT reference sequences to assign V, D and J gene segments. For a sequence to be retained, a match of at least six nucleotides to both a V gene segment and a J gene segment was required. Rearrangements were called productive when the CDR3 lacked stop codons and stayed in frame with V and J; all others were non-productive. CDR3 was defined by IMGT convention, running from the second conserved V-encoded cysteine to the conserved J-encoded phenylalanine. Sequences without an unambiguous match to a single V gene segment were excluded from the earlier analysis of approximately 560 of the donors. An earlier analysis of a few hundred of the donors classified V segments as functional when productive rearrangements were above 56.7% and as segregating when the standard deviation between donors was above 5%. A statistical classification framework was built to diagnose cytomegalovirus status from the catalog of TCR beta chain sequences. A later analysis assigned V and J genes by comparing TCR nucleotide sequences with IMGT/GENE-DB human TR gene sequences. The TCRdist pipeline was used in a later analysis to assign CDR3 sequences and most-parsimonious VDJ recombination scenarios. A later analysis defined each TCR beta chain by its CDR3 amino acid sequence plus V-gene family, and excluded reads lacking a unique V-gene family. As a way to deal with suspected cross-contamination and a sequencing artifact, a later analysis dropped hundreds of nucleotide sequences that were highly shared and had low generation probability. In a later analysis, a clonal expansion index for each public chain was calculated from normalized within-repertoire ranks of inferred template counts. In a later analysis, generation probabilities were computed with a VDJ recombination model fitted to out-of-frame rearrangements, and the resulting probabilities were checked against IGoR. In a later analysis, TCR-TCR, TCR-HLA and TCR-CMV co-occurrence was scored with hypergeometric tests, and a repertoire-size bias correction was applied to TCR pairs. A later analysis estimated false discovery rates by permuting HLA or CMV assignments 20 times. A later analysis grouped co-occurring TCRs with DBSCAN, adding TCRdist sequence similarity when clustering within HLA-allele-positive subsets. Co-occurrence clustering excluded repertoires with fewer than 30,000 or more than 120,000 public chains, plus five with anomalous nucleotide sharing. TCRdb provides this immuneACCESS table in a form limited to in-frame rearrangements. Some clones are lacking; in checked studies, under half of them reflect an unresolved V gene, and why the rest are absent is not known. V, J and clone size derive from that table, while D and trimming were established from the DNA sequence. The sample yields around 180,000 clones; roughly four fifths were counted once. The ten biggest clones cover about 4.9% of the sample.

The study at large found these results: Specific HLA alleles were associated with over 15,000 TCR beta sequences at a false discovery rate of 0.05 in a later analysis. A later analysis reported that several top co-occurrence clusters appeared linked to parvovirus B19, influenza, CMV and Epstein-Barr virus. Because HLA typing was unavailable for some donors at each locus, only the typed subset was used in association tests. Linkage disequilibrium might explain the correlated functional status among segregating V segments, but an unknown experimental factor could not be ruled out. Most TCR sequences were seen in very few donors, while some public TCRs were found in many individuals. A few of the identified cytomegalovirus-associated TCR beta chains were confirmed in vitro to be specific for cytomegalovirus antigens. In a later analysis, most CMV-associated TCR beta chains were found to appear HLA-restricted, with HLA associations seemingly driven largely by CMV exposure. The authors suggested that the approach could potentially be extended to other disease states and immunological phenotypes. A later genetic analysis associated a missense DCLRE1C variant with V-gene and J-gene trimming of TCR beta chains, and an independent cohort replicated the association. Over 15 rarely observed V segments, including chromosome 9 orphons, were excluded from the earlier analysis of approximately 500 of the donors because counts were too low. According to a later analysis, TCR association rates differed among HLA loci, with DRB1 alleles showing the most associated TCRs and HLA-C alleles showing the fewest. When HLA alleles, especially DR and DQ, strongly co-occurred, attributing TCR associations to individual alleles was difficult. A further reported finding was that TCR beta sequences accurately predicted the HLA-A and HLA-B alleles for most subjects in the first cohort. A group of highly shared sequence variants was considered likely to be a technical artifact of the sequencing pipeline. Compared with equally common non-associated chains, HLA-associated TCR beta chains in a later analysis were more clonally expanded and had lower generation probabilities. CMV serostatus was the only immune exposure information available for the cohort. In the study, about 150 TCR beta chains were listed as associated with cytomegalovirus. In both the original and validation cohorts, the classifier was reported to diagnose cytomegalovirus status with high specificity and sensitivity. Roughly uniform sequencing depth across donors was assumed in presence/absence analyses, although this assumption may not hold. The cohort was sequenced for TCR beta chains only, and without alpha or paired-chain data the features that could be detected were limited. In a later genetic analysis, fewer N-insertions in productive TCRs were reported among donors in an Asian-associated ancestry cluster than the roughly 640-donor mean. An earlier analysis of some 560 of the donors showed that most TCR beta V segments appeared in productive rearrangements either about 87% or about 30% of the time, which broadly matched IMGT annotations.

This clone has more than one count but fewer than ten. Its target antigen remains unknown. No base-level quality is on record; no much larger clone is a single base apart. In total, 500 to 700 healthy bone marrow donors made up the cohort. At the time of sampling, every cohort member was nominally healthy, though immune exposures that went unrecorded were likely present. The donor tested CMV seropositive, placing the donor among the 250 to 350 seropositive members of the cohort. Every donor gave a peripheral blood sample, and the peripheral blood mononuclear cells from that sample were used for TCR beta sequencing. Genomic DNA extraction from the blood cell samples was performed with the Qiagen DNeasy Blood Extraction Kit. The specimen was PBMCs. This clonotype was obtained from a girl under 18 in good health and CMV-seropositive.

CDR3 protein: CASLAVLVYEQYF. DNA sequence: TGTGCCAGTTTAGCGGTGCTCGTCTACGAGCAGTACTTC. The sequence is built from TRBV6-6 and TRBJ2-7; 6 matching bases give a weak D call of TRBD2. The germline V gene (reference sequence) yields MNHNY for CDR1 and SVGAGI for CDR2. The CDR3 spans 13 residues, from the cysteine through the phenylalanine. The DNA shown is the 39-base CDR3, in frame from base 1. V and J are truncated by 9 bases and 3 bases respectively, leaving an intervening sequence of 15 bases.